A selection of T cell receptor beta chains follows, all from one sample in a study of cytomegalovirus exposure and HLA in healthy donors. Clones were sequenced by immunoSEQ multiplex PCR, and TCRdb holds only the in-frame ones, with some missing. This repertoire shows 260,000 or so clones, 90% found once; its top ten account for approximately 3.1%. Specimen: PBMCs. The receptors originated from a woman aged 25-40 years in good health and CMV-seronegative. CDR3s include the opening cysteine and the closing phenylalanine or tryptophan.

len,j_gene,v_gene,CDR3aa
12,TRBJ2-3,TRBV7-2,CASSLLADTQYF
15,TRBJ2-3,TRBV6-6,CASSKFTGAADTQYF
13,TRBJ1-5,TRBV7-3,CASSLSQGQPQHF
16,TRBJ2-1,TRBV9,CASSVVAQGASNEQFF
15,TRBJ2-2,TRBV4-2,CASSPVQGNTGELFF
13,TRBJ2-5,TRBV7-7,CASSTLGGETQYF
17,TRBJ1-1,TRBV4-1,CASSQAWTGGWNTEAFF
15,TRBJ1-2,TRBV2,CASSPRTGIYGGYTF
13,TRBJ2-5,TRBV28,CASSLGREGTQYF
13,TRBJ2-4,TRBV29-1,CSAQDPTKNIQYF
14,TRBJ1-5,TRBV4-3,CASSQSSQGQPQHF
9,TRBJ2-1,TRBV27,CAKSGEQFF
12,TRBJ2-1,TRBV6-5,CASSWGESEQFF
12,TRBJ2-7,TRBV27,CASSLPSYEQYF
13,TRBJ2-7,TRBV27,CASSLSFGYEQYF
14,TRBJ2-3,TRBV7-9,CASSPGQGADTQYF
16,TRBJ1-3,TRBV28,CASSLPRYRSGNTIYF
14,TRBJ1-1,TRBV9,CASSVTFSGTEAFF
17,TRBJ2-2,TRBV5-6,CASSLELDRGPSGELFF
15,TRBJ2-2,TRBV27,CASSLYGQNTGELFF
16,TRBJ2-5,TRBV7-6,CASSLGGVALQETQYF
13,TRBJ1-1,TRBV29-1,CSVEGPVNTEAFF
14,TRBJ2-5,TRBV11-2,CASSTDRGLETQYF
13,TRBJ2-5,TRBV29-1,CSVEETGEETQYF
14,TRBJ2-1,TRBV4-1,CASSQEGGNNEQFF
15,TRBJ1-5,TRBV5-6,CASSFGLSSNQPQHF
14,TRBJ2-7,TRBV2,CASSPFSAPYEQYF
15,TRBJ2-2,TRBV5-4,CASSSGTRNTGELFF
14,TRBJ2-7,TRBV5-4,CASSLGGTPYEQYF
14,TRBJ2-7,TRBV5-1,CASSDAGPIYEQYF
13,TRBJ2-5,TRBV25-1,CASGEGGQETQYF
15,TRBJ2-1,TRBV28,CASTRGRDSYNEQFF
15,TRBJ2-7,TRBV19,CASSMAAGVVDEQYF
13,TRBJ2-3,TRBV11-3,CASSNTGFDTQYF
19,TRBJ2-2,TRBV4-3,CASSQETALAGRGTGELFF
14,TRBJ1-4,TRBV4-3,CASSQDPPGGKLFF
11,TRBJ2-5,TRBV2,CASSVLETQYF
14,TRBJ2-7,TRBV28,CASSLLDRTYEQYF
14,TRBJ2-1,TRBV7-3,CASRGLSRHNEQFF
17,TRBJ2-3,TRBV7-3,CASSQTGLAGVADTQYF
15,TRBJ2-3,TRBV7-8,CASSFGTGFPDTQYF
15,TRBJ1-3,TRBV4-3,CASSQTTAIGNTIYF
13,TRBJ2-5,TRBV5-6,CASSLGGLETQYF
14,TRBJ2-3,TRBV7-3,CASSPPGVRDTQYF
14,TRBJ2-2,TRBV6-6,CASSPSENTGELFF
11,TRBJ2-7,TRBV20-1,CSARQGYEQYF
12,TRBJ1-2,TRBV10-3,CAISGQGNGYTF
13,TRBJ2-7,TRBV30,CAWETGNTYEQYF
18,TRBJ2-1,TRBV27,CASSPLGAGKSSYNEQFF